The sequence of this T cell receptor (beta chain) was determined in a study of T-cell memory formation after mild COVID-19. Study summary: The TCR clusters were mostly specific to one donor. Overall study findings and caveats: The second-wave clones peaking on day 37 were not confirmed as SARS-CoV-2-specific. Mainly CM and EM harbored the contracting CD4+ clones; mainly EMRA harbored the CD8+ ones.

CDR3 size: 13 residues. V was pared by 2 bases and J by 5 bases, with 10 bases between. Germline lookup yields CDR1 SGHRS and CDR2 YFSETQ. 5'RACE primed at constant segments yielded TCR alpha and TCR beta cDNA libraries bearing sample barcodes and UMIs. TCRdb re-called the 5' RACE reads through MiXCR, storing one row per CDR3 protein. The repertoire holds hundreds of thousands of distinct CDR3 sequences, with around 14% as singletons. This clonotype was recorded a few times. What it recognizes is unknown. This clonotype originated in a man younger than 35 who had mild COVID-19 (a few samples of this study predate the infection). Cell type and time point are not known. What was sequenced was PBMCs or a T cell subset sorted from them (not recorded which). This chain links TRBV5-1 with TRBJ1-1; D is unclear. The CDR3 bases are TGCGCCAGCAGCTTCAGGTCGTCGACTGAAGCTTTCTTT. This gives the protein CASSFRSSTEAFF.